This T cell receptor beta chain was profiled in a study of radiotherapy plus CTLA-4 blockade in lung cancer. Across the study: Objective responses were recorded in 15% to 20% of patients, with disease control recorded in 25% to 35%. Study results and limitations: Reports identified early blood T cell clone dynamics, with interferon-beta, as the best response predictor. Peripheral blood showed expansion of tumor-derived TCR clones after radiotherapy and ipilimumab.

This clone was seen more than once but under ten times. The target antigen is unknown. Here immunoSEQ multiplex PCR was the method, and the copy in TCRdb shows in-frame clones only, minus some. The sample has approximately 82,000 clones; around 86% are singletons. It was focal radiation plus CTLA-4 blockade with ipilimumab that patients with chemo-refractory metastatic non-small-cell lung cancer received. CDR1 is KGHSH and CDR2 is LQKENI in the germline V gene. V lost 0 bases, J lost 6 bases, and 6 bases lay in between. The CDR3 is 12 amino acids. V gene TRBV18 combines with J gene TRBJ2-7; unclear D gene. The sample in question was peripheral blood, obtained from a patient treated with radiotherapy plus ipilimumab. The clonotype comes from a human donor with non-small cell lung cancer that progressed on radiotherapy plus ipilimumab. The CDR3 DNA is TGTGCCAGCTCACCACCTACGAGCGAGCAGTACTTC. This sequence encodes CASSPPTSEQYF. Filled out from reference TRBV18 and TRBJ2-7, the complete variable domain reads NAGVMQNPRHLVRRRGQEARLRCSPMKGHSHVYWYRQLPEEGLKFMVYLQKENIIDESGMPKERFSAEFPKEGPSILRIQQVVRGDSAAYFCASSPPTSEQYFGPGTRLTVT.